This TCR beta chain was captured in a study of vaccination and CD4 T cells after COVID-19. For the study at large: For post-vaccine samples, collection took place a median about 72 days after dose two, ranging from 14 to 241. The study's findings and limits: Median SARS-CoV-2-reactive clonotype numbers went up from about 22 to 38, but not significantly.

In germline, CDR1 is LNHDA, CDR2 SQIVND (reference sequence). The V and J ends lost 9 bases and 1 base respectively, with 16 bases between them. The CDR3 covers 15 residues. The sample's time point: late sampling 161 to 241 days after vaccination in a few convalescent patients. Of note for this clonotype: Antigen specificity is unknown.

One entry per CDR3 protein, called by TCRdb with MiXCR from the PCR reads. The data hold approximately 30,000 distinct CDR3 sequences, with under 65% observed a single time. The receptor comes from a human donor who had recovered from COVID-19. This specimen consisted of CD4+ T cells from blood, obtained about 7 months after SARS-CoV-2 vaccination. V gene TRBV19 combines with J gene TRBJ1-5; D might be TRBD1 (6 bases). CDR3 DNA: TGTGCCAGCCGTACACAGGGATTGAGCAATCAGCCCCAGCATTTT. Residues: CASRTQGLSNQPQHF.